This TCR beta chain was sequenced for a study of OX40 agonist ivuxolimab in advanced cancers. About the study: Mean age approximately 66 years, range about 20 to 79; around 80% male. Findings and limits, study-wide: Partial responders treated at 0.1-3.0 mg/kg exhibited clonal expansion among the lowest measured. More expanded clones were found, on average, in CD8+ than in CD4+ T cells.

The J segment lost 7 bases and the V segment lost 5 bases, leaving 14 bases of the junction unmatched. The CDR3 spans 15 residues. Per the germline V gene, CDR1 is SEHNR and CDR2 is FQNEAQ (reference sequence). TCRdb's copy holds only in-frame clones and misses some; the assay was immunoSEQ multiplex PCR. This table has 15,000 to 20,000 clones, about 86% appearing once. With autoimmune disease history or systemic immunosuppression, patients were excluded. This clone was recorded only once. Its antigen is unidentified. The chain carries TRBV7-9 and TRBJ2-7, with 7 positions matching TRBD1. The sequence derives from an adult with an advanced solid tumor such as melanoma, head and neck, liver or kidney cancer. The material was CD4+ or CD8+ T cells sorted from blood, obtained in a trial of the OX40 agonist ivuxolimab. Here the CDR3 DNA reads TGTGCCAGCAGCCATGAAGGGGGCAGGAGCCGGGAGCAGTACTTC. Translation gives CASSHEGGRSREQYF.